These 17 T cell receptor beta chains were all obtained from the same sample, sequenced in a study of blood T cell repertoires in COVID-19. Method: immunoSEQ multiplex PCR; TCRdb's copy keeps in-frame clones and lacks some. The table records 350,000 to 400,000 clones, roughly 90% of them present only once. Source material: PBMCs or T cells enriched from blood (not recorded which). All receptors derive from a woman younger than 45 who had recovered from COVID-19.

The chain employs TRBV27 and TRBJ1-2; D uncertain. The CDR3 consists of 14 residues. The germline gives CDR1 MNHEY, CDR2 SMNVEV (reference sequence). The V and J ends lost 3 bases and 1 base respectively, with 9 bases between them. CDR3 residues: CASSFRALNYGYTF. CDR3 DNA: TGTGCCAGCAGTTTTCGTGCACTTAACTATGGCTACACCTTC.

The chain has TRBV4-1 and TRBJ2-7; D is unresolved. The CDR3 extends over 13 amino acids. V lost 1 base and J 2 bases, leaving 6 bases between the germline ends. Germline V CDR1 and CDR2: MGHRA, YSYEKL. The CDR3 DNA is TGCGCCAGCAGCCAAGCCCCAGCCTACGAGCAGTACTTC. It specifies CASSQAPAYEQYF.

This chain's CDR3 is CASSRRSGGGDSPLHF. The DNA for the CDR3 is TGCGCCAGCAGCCGCAGAAGTGGAGGGGGCGATTCACCCCTCCACTTT. V gene TRBV4-1 combines with J gene TRBJ1-6, with 7 bases lining up with TRBD1. The CDR3 covers 16 residues. CDR1 and CDR2 from the germline V gene are MGHRA and YSYEKL. Trimming cost V 4 bases and J 8 bases; bases outside gene matches: 11.

The V call is TRBV11-3, the J call TRBJ2-5, with unresolved D. V was shortened by 5 bases and J by 5 bases, with 12 bases between the two germline ends. CDR3 length: 13 residues. Per the germline V gene, CDR1 is SGHNT and CDR2 is YENEEA. The CDR3 spells CASSQRRGETQYF. CDR3 sequence (DNA): TGTGCCAGCAGCCAACGTCGAGGCGAGACCCAGTACTTC.

The rearrangement joins TRBV29-1 to TRBJ2-1; TRBD2 might be the D (5 bases). The V and J ends lost 0 bases and 9 bases respectively, with 12 bases between them. The CDR3 loop spans 13 amino acids. Germline V gene sequence: CDR1 SQVTM, CDR2 ANQGSEA. The CDR3 coding sequence is TGCAGCGTTGAAGACCCGGGGTATACTGAGCAGTTCTTC. Its protein is CSVEDPGYTEQFF.

This chain links TRBV7-8 with TRBJ2-3; D unresolved. V was trimmed by 5 bases and J by 2 bases, leaving 5 bases between them. The germline gives CDR1 SGHVS, CDR2 FQNEAQ. This CDR3 comprises 12 residues. The CDR3 DNA follows: TGTGCCAGCAGCCTTTACACAGATACGCAGTATTTT. Residues: CASSLYTDTQYF.

The rearrangement joins TRBV7-8 to TRBJ2-2, with 8 bases aligning to TRBD2. Unmatched junction bases numbered 19, after V lost 1 base and J lost 6 bases. Germline loops: CDR1 SGHVS, CDR2 FQNEAQ. CDR3 length equals 20 residues. Here the CDR3 reads CASSLVRGTSLSGGPGELFF. The CDR3 DNA follows: TGTGCCAGCAGCTTAGTTCGTGGGACTAGTCTCTCCGGTGGCCCCGGGGAGCTGTTTTTT.

This chain joins TRBV28 and TRBJ1-6; TRBD1 matches at 7 bases. Trimming at V came to 5 bases and at J to 5 bases, leaving 6 bases not matched to a gene. The CDR3 is made up of 15 amino acids. CDR1 and CDR2 (germline): MDHEN, SYDVKM. The CDR3, as DNA: TGTGCCAGCAGTGCAGGACAGGTGCATAATTCACCCCTCCACTTT. The encoded protein is CASSAGQVHNSPLHF.

This clone was counted between two and nine times. The chain recombines TRBV4-1 with TRBJ2-1, with a possible D match to TRBD1 (6 bases). The CDR3 is 14 residues long. V was trimmed by 0 bases and J by 8 bases, leaving 11 bases between them. CDR1 and CDR2 from the germline V gene are MGHRA and YSYEKL. CDR3 in DNA: TGCGCCAGCAGCCAAGATGGCAGGGGCGATGAGCAGTTCTTC. Its translation: CASSQDGRGDEQFF.

V is TRBV18 and J is TRBJ2-2, with 7 bases matching TRBD2. V dropped 1 base and J dropped 1; count of bases not matched to a gene: 0. There are 15 residues in the CDR3. Germline CDR1 and CDR2: KGHSH and LQKENI. CDR3 coding DNA: TGTGCCAGCTCACCACAGCGGGAGAACACCGGGGAGCTGTTTTTT. Amino acid sequence: CASSPQRENTGELFF.

The V and J genes are TRBV10-3 and TRBJ2-5, with 11 bases lining up with TRBD1. V was clipped by 4 bases and J by 2 bases; unmatched bases: 3. The CDR3 loop spans 15 amino acids. Germline assignment: CDR1 ENHRY and CDR2 SYGVKD. CDR3 amino acids: CAISGDRGGQETQYF. The CDR3 nucleotides are TGTGCCATCAGTGGGGACAGGGGGGGACAAGAGACCCAGTACTTC.

The chain links TRBV27 to TRBJ2-5; D possibly corresponds to TRBD1 (6 bases). V dropped 7 bases and J dropped 0 bases, with 12 bases sitting between them. Germline lookup yields CDR1 MNHEY and CDR2 SMNVEV (reference sequence). The CDR3 loop spans 14 amino acids. CDR3 nucleotide sequence: TGTGCCAGCACTGGGGGCCTCAACCAAGAGACCCAGTACTTC. Its translation: CASTGGLNQETQYF.

J is TRBJ1-1 and V is TRBV11-2; D is ambiguous. The CDR3 is 12 amino acids. Trimming stripped 5 bases from V and 7 bases from J, with 11 bases between. Looked up from germline, CDR1 is SGHAT and CDR2 is FQNNGV. The CDR3 DNA reads TGTGCCAGCAGCCGACAAGCCAGTGAAGCTTTCTTT. Translated: CASSRQASEAFF.

The J gene is TRBJ1-6, the V gene TRBV11-2; 8 nucleotides align to TRBD1. The CDR3 is 16 residues long. CDR1 and CDR2 (germline): SGHAT, FQNNGV. Unmatched junction bases numbered 4, after V lost 2 bases and J lost 4 bases. In DNA, the CDR3 is TGTGCCAGCAGCTTACGGGACAGGAATTATAATTCACCCCTCCACTTT. Its translation is CASSLRDRNYNSPLHF.

The rearrangement uses TRBV19 and TRBJ2-1, with a tentative D call TRBD1 (8 bases). Germline lookup yields CDR1 LNHDA and CDR2 SQIVND (reference sequence). The CDR3 has 18 amino acids. V gave up 5 bases and J gave up 5 bases, with 25 bases separating them. CDR3 DNA: TGTGCCAGTAGTCCTCACCCGGACAGGGAGGGCTTAGACAATGAGCAGTTCTTC. Its translation is CASSPHPDREGLDNEQFF.

The chain links TRBV18 to TRBJ2-7; D perhaps matches TRBD2 (6 bases). The CDR3 is 17 residues long. V lost 0 bases and J lost 6, with 21 bases in between. Germline CDR1 KGHSH, CDR2 LQKENI. The CDR3 protein is CASSPPGGRGPYREQYF. CDR3 nucleotide sequence: TGTGCCAGCTCACCACCCGGGGGAAGGGGACCCTATCGCGAGCAGTACTTC.

This rearrangement joins TRBV5-5 to TRBJ1-5; D is perhaps TRBD1 (5 bases). The CDR3 runs to 15 residues. Trimming cost V 1 base and J 4 bases, with 12 bases left between them. CDR1 is SGHKS, CDR2 YYEKEE, per germline (reference sequence). The CDR3 DNA sequence: TGTGCCAGCAGCTTGAGTATAGGGGTTAATCAGCCCCAGCATTTT. Amino acids: CASSLSIGVNQPQHF. Combining the CDR3 with reference TRBV5-5 and TRBJ1-5 gives the whole variable domain DAGVTQSPTHLIKTRGQQVTLRCSPISGHKSVSWYQQVLGQGPQFIFQYYEKEERGRGNFPDRFSARQFPNYSSELNVNALLLGDSALYLCASSLSIGVNQPQHFGDGTRLSIL.